A single sample is the source of the 24 T cell receptor beta chains below, sequenced in a study of T-cell memory formation after mild COVID-19. TCRdb reanalysed the 5' RACE reads using MiXCR and keeps one entry per CDR3 protein. The profile shows about 240,000 distinct CDR3 sequences, 8% to 10% of them singletons. Sequenced: PBMCs or a T cell subset sorted from them (not recorded which). All receptors come from a man aged 18 to 29 who had mild COVID-19 (a few samples of this study predate the infection). Cell type and time point are not known.

This chain joins TRBV7-2 and TRBJ2-7; TRBD1 or TRBD2 may be the D gene (6 bases each). Germline values: CDR1 SGHTA, CDR2 FQGNSA. CDR3 length: 15 residues. V was clipped by 1 base and J by 0 bases, with 10 bases between them. In DNA form, the CDR3 reads TGTGCCAGCAGCTTAGGACTAGGGGGCTCCTACGAGCAGTACTTC. Translation: CASSLGLGGSYEQYF.

This clonotype was seen only a few times. The rearrangement joins TRBV20-1 to TRBJ2-1; D gene unclear. Trimming shortened V by 2 bases and J by 2 bases, and 16 bases separated the two germline ends. Germline-derived CDR1 and CDR2 are DFQATT and SNEGSKA (reference sequence). This CDR3 comprises 16 residues. The CDR3 protein is CSARNSERPPYNEQFF. Written as DNA, the CDR3 is TGCAGTGCTAGAAACAGCGAGCGTCCCCCCTACAATGAGCAGTTCTTC.

In this sample, this clonotype turned up a few times. The chain is built from TRBV12-3 or TRBV12-4 and TRBJ2-3, with 12 bases identical to TRBD2. V shed 1 base, J shed 3 bases, and the junction held 8 bases outside the gene matches. This CDR3 has 18 amino acids. CDR3 region: CASSLGYLAGGHTDTQYF. The CDR3 nucleotides read TGTGCCAGCAGTTTAGGGTATCTAGCGGGGGGGCATACAGATACGCAGTATTTT.

V is TRBV4-3 and J is TRBJ1-4; D gene uncertain. The CDR3 spans 15 residues. V lost 2 bases, J lost 0 bases, and 7 bases lay in between. Looked up from germline, CDR1 is LGHNA and CDR2 is YSLEER. Here the CDR3 reads CASSQLQATNEKLFF. The CDR3 DNA is TGCGCCAGCAGCCAACTGCAGGCAACTAATGAAAAACTGTTTTTT.

This chain links TRBV5-1 with TRBJ1-2; a possible D gene is TRBD1 (5 bases). The CDR3 contains 13 residues. Between the trimmed V and J ends, which lost 0 bases and 5 bases, there was a span of 8 bases. Germline V lookup: CDR1 SGHRS, CDR2 YFSETQ. CDR3 in amino acids: CASSLEAGYGYTF. The CDR3 DNA reads as TGCGCCAGCAGCTTGGAGGCAGGGTATGGCTACACCTTC.

The chain has TRBV25-1 and TRBJ2-2; a weak D match, TRBD2 (5 bases). The CDR3 is 19 residues long. The germline V gene encodes CDR1 MGHDK and CDR2 SYGVNS. V lost 4 bases, J lost 0 bases, and 21 bases lay in between. The CDR3 loop is CASSGYPRVRDTNTGELFF. CDR3 DNA sequence: TGTGCCAGCAGTGGCTACCCCCGGGTCCGGGATACGAACACCGGGGAGCTGTTTTTT. Filled out from reference TRBV25-1 and TRBJ2-2, the complete variable domain reads EADIYQTPRYLVIGTGKKITLECSQTMGHDKMYWYQQDPGMELHLIHYSYGVNSTEKGDLSSESTVSRIRTEHFPLTLESARPSHTSQYLCASSGYPRVRDTNTGELFFGEGSRLTVL.

This clonotype appeared many times. V is TRBV10-2 and J is TRBJ2-7; 11 nucleotides align to TRBD2. CDR1 is WSHSY and CDR2 is SAAADI in the germline V gene. Trimming cost V 8 bases and J 3 bases; bases outside gene matches: 3. The CDR3 consists of 13 residues. The CDR3 DNA reads as TGCGCCAGCGGAGGACTAGCGGGCTACGAGCAGTACGTC. This gives the protein CASGGLAGYEQYV.

This clonotype showed up many times. The rearrangement uses TRBV10-3 and TRBJ2-2, with TRBD2 as a possible D gene (5 bases). Germline V gives CDR1 ENHRY, CDR2 SYGVKD. With 2 bases removed from V and 7 bases from J, the gap between germline ends came to 8 bases. This CDR3 has 13 amino acids. The CDR3 sequence is CAISENGNGELFF. As DNA, the CDR3 is TGTGCCATCAGTGAGAACGGGAACGGGGAGCTGTTTTTT.

This clonotype was detected only a few times. The chain links TRBV4-2 to TRBJ2-3; D ambiguous. This CDR3 is 15 amino acids long. V lost 1 base and J lost 0, with 8 bases in between. In germline, CDR1 is LGHNA, CDR2 YNFKEQ. The CDR3: CASSQGLTSTDTQYF. DNA for the CDR3: TGTGCCAGCAGCCAAGGGCTGACTAGCACAGATACGCAGTATTTT.

The rearrangement links TRBV6-5 to TRBJ2-1; D gene unclear. The CDR3 extends over 17 amino acids. Per germline, CDR1 MNHEY and CDR2 SVGAGI. The germline V and J ends were trimmed by 0 bases and 4 bases, with 16 bases remaining between them. CDR3 in DNA: TGTGCCAGCAGTTACTCAATCTCTTCTTCCCCGTACAATGAGCAGTTCTTC. Protein: CASSYSISSSPYNEQFF.

This clonotype was observed at least ten times. The V call is TRBV5-1, the J call TRBJ2-7, with no clear D. The CDR3 is 12 residues long. V gave up 2 bases and J gave up 3 bases, with 6 bases separating them. The germline gives CDR1 SGHRS, CDR2 YFSETQ. CDR3 residues: CASSLEFYEQYF. For the CDR3, the DNA is TGCGCCAGCAGCTTAGAATTCTACGAGCAGTACTTC.

The chain recombines TRBV4-1 with TRBJ2-7; 7 bases map to TRBD2. V dropped 4 bases and J dropped 1; count of bases not matched to a gene: 4. From germline, CDR1 is MGHRA and CDR2 YSYEKL. The CDR3 consists of 14 residues. In DNA, the CDR3 is TGCGCCAGCAGCCGGGGGGAGGGATCCTACGAGCAGTACTTC. Its translation: CASSRGEGSYEQYF.

Only a few counts were recorded for this clonotype. This chain joins TRBV5-6 and TRBJ2-2, with 9 bases identical to TRBD2. The CDR3 is 17 amino acids. In germline, CDR1 is SGHDT, CDR2 YYEEEE. With V trimmed by 0 bases and J by 3 bases, 6 bases remained unmatched. CDR3 DNA sequence: TGTGCCAGCAGCTTGGCTAGCGGGGTCGTTGACACCGGGGAGCTGTTTTTT. Amino acid sequence: CASSLASGVVDTGELFF.

This chain links TRBV5-1 with TRBJ2-3, with 11 bases matching TRBD2. J lost 0 bases, V lost 4 bases, and 10 bases had no gene match. Looked up from germline, CDR1 is SGHRS and CDR2 is YFSETQ. This CDR3 is built from 18 residues. CDR3 sequence (DNA): TGCGCCAGCAGCGACCTTGGGACTAGCGGATTTAGCACAGATACGCAGTATTTT. Protein product: CASSDLGTSGFSTDTQYF.

This clonotype has ten or more counts. The rearrangement links TRBV20-1 to TRBJ2-1; either TRBD1 or TRBD2 may supply D (5 bases each). Germline CDR1 DFQATT, CDR2 SNEGSKA (reference sequence). CDR3 length: 14 amino acids. Trimming stripped 6 bases from V and 0 bases from J, with 12 bases between. The CDR3 reads CSAPGTRSYNEQFF. In nucleotides, the CDR3 is TGCAGTGCACCAGGGACCCGCTCCTACAATGAGCAGTTCTTC.

At least ten counts were recorded for this clonotype. The CDR3 loop is CASTEASGGTYQETQYF. The DNA for the CDR3 is TGTGCCAGCACCGAGGCTAGCGGGGGGACGTACCAAGAGACCCAGTACTTC. The rearrangement links TRBV7-9 to TRBJ2-5, with 11 nucleotides matching TRBD2. Trimming removed 7 bases from V and 0 bases from J; junction bases left unmatched: 10. Germline CDR1 reads SEHNR; CDR2 reads FQNEAQ (reference sequence). CDR3 size: 17 residues.

V usage is TRBV6-6 and J usage is TRBJ2-3; 7 bases line up with TRBD1. CDR1 and CDR2 from the germline V gene are MNHNY and SVGAGI (reference sequence). Germline trimming cut 4 bases from V and 2 bases from J; bases unmatched to any gene: 6. This CDR3 has 15 residues. DNA for the CDR3: TGTGCCAGCAGTTTTACAGGGGTCCCCACAGATACGCAGTATTTT. Protein sequence: CASSFTGVPTDTQYF.

This clonotype was detected a few times. The V call is TRBV5-1, the J call TRBJ2-7; D not resolved. Germline loops: CDR1 SGHRS, CDR2 YFSETQ. Trimming took off 4 bases at V and 1 base at J, with 18 bases between the two ends. There are 16 residues in the CDR3. CDR3: CASSPGGPDESYEQYF. The CDR3, as DNA: TGCGCCAGCAGCCCGGGTGGTCCCGACGAATCCTACGAGCAGTACTTC. Together with reference TRBV5-1 and TRBJ2-7, the CDR3 gives the full variable domain: KAGVTQTPRYLIKTRGQQVTLSCSPISGHRSVSWYQQTPGQGLQFLFEYFSETQRNKGNFPGRFSGRQFSNSRSEMNVSTLELGDSALYLCASSPGGPDESYEQYFGPGTRLTVT.

This chain links TRBV6-5 with TRBJ1-6, with TRBD1 matching over 9 bases. The CDR3 is made up of 17 amino acids. In germline, CDR1 is MNHEY, CDR2 SVGAGI. V gave up 6 bases and J gave up 5 bases; unmatched junction bases: 11. CDR3 sequence reads: CASRSLQGAMNNSPLHF. CDR3 nucleotides: TGTGCCAGCAGAAGCCTACAGGGGGCAATGAATAATTCACCCCTCCACTTT.

The chain is built from TRBV12-3 or TRBV12-4 and TRBJ1-1, with unresolved D. Between the trimmed V and J ends, which lost 0 bases and 8 bases, there was a span of 13 bases. This CDR3 has 14 amino acids. CDR3 in DNA: TGTGCCAGCAGTTTAGCGGTCCGGTCGGTCGAAGCTTTCTTT. Translating it yields CASSLAVRSVEAFF.

This rearrangement joins TRBV18 to TRBJ1-2, with 10 bases matching TRBD1. The V gene end was trimmed by 5 bases and the J gene end by 6 bases; junction bases not matched to a gene: 0. This CDR3 has 12 residues. Germline CDR1 is KGHSH and CDR2 is LQKENI. CDR3 in amino acids: CASSGTGDGYTF. DNA for the CDR3: TGTGCCAGCTCAGGGACAGGGGATGGCTACACCTTC.

This clonotype was observed many times. The chain employs TRBV12-3 or TRBV12-4 and TRBJ1-3; D not certain. The germline V and J ends were trimmed by 0 bases and 0 bases, with 6 bases remaining between them. This CDR3 is 15 amino acids long. Here the CDR3 DNA reads TGTGCCAGCAGTTTAGCAGGCGGCTCTGGAAACACCATATATTTT. Its protein is CASSLAGGSGNTIYF.

The chain couples TRBV6-5 to TRBJ1-2, with a possible D match to TRBD1 (5 bases). CDR1 and CDR2 (germline): MNHEY, SVGAGI. The CDR3 runs to 12 residues. Trimming removed 8 bases at V and 2 bases at J, with 9 bases between. DNA of the CDR3: TGTGCCAGCCGAGCAGGGAACTATGGCTACACCTTC. Translating gives CASRAGNYGYTF.

The CDR3 loop reads CSTGQGSEPQHF. The CDR3 DNA sequence: TGCAGTACCGGACAGGGCAGTGAGCCCCAGCATTTT. This chain uses TRBV20-1 with TRBJ1-5, with 8 bases aligning to TRBD1. Germline-derived CDR1 and CDR2 are DFQATT and SNEGSKA (reference sequence). V was pared by 8 bases and J by 8 bases, with 8 bases of the junction left unmatched. This CDR3 has 12 residues.